This T cell receptor beta chain was captured by sequencing in a study of identical twins. A remark on this clonotype: Its antigen is not identified.

Germline CDR1 SEHNR, CDR2 FQNEAQ (reference sequence). V was clipped by 6 bases and J by 7 bases, with 13 bases between them. The CDR3 covers 14 residues. TCRdb analysed the 5' RACE reads with MiXCR anew, one entry per CDR3 protein. The table records some 900,000 distinct CDR3 sequences, 9% to 15% of them present only once. There were only healthy Caucasians among the donors. Study-wide results and limits: The models systematically underestimated how much out-of-frame TCR alpha was shared in monozygotic twins.

These data were also filed under a second study, of yellow fever vaccine responses in identical twins. That source adds: The T cell response to vaccination in identical twins was reportedly partly convergent and partly personalized.

Specimen: PBMCs. The clonotype was recovered from a woman between 18 and 29 years old in good health. This chain joins TRBV7-9 and TRBJ1-6, with a possible D match to TRBD1 (5 bases). The CDR3 loop reads CASSEGIANSPLHF. DNA for the CDR3: TGTGCCAGCAGTGAGGGGATAGCGAATTCACCCCTCCACTTT.